These 26 T cell receptor beta chains share one sample of origin, sequenced in a study of shared clonotypes between healthy human individuals. Profiled with immunoSEQ multiplex PCR; TCRdb holds only in-frame clones, not every one. In the table there are under 2,500,000 clones, under 97% of which are singletons. Material: naive CD4+ T cells sorted from blood. As for subset: CD45RA+ positively selected. These receptors were taken from a man in his late teens or twenties in good health.

The V gene is TRBV7-2, the J gene TRBJ2-3, with 8 nucleotides matching TRBD1. CDR3 length equals 14 residues. The V segment lost 6 bases and the J segment 5 bases; nucleotides outside the gene matches: 7. CDR1 is SGHTA and CDR2 is FQGNSA in the germline V gene. CDR3: CASSSQGAIDTQYF. The CDR3, as DNA: TGTGCCAGCAGTTCCCAGGGGGCCATAGATACGCAGTATTTT.

The chain uses TRBV10-1 and TRBJ2-7, with unresolved D. The CDR3 loop spans 15 amino acids. CDR1 is WNHNN, CDR2 SYGVQD, per germline (reference sequence). V lost 1 base and J 1 base, leaving 11 bases between the germline ends. The CDR3 DNA follows: TGCGCCAGCAGTGAGTTTGGCGCTTCTTCCTACGAGCAGTACTTC. Amino acid sequence: CASSEFGASSYEQYF.

The chain couples TRBV30 to TRBJ1-2; unclear D gene. Germline CDR1 GTSNPN, CDR2 SVGIG (reference sequence). CDR3 length: 14 amino acids. V lost 0 bases and J 7 bases, leaving 15 bases between the germline ends. DNA of the CDR3: TGTGCCTGGAGTGTACTCTTGAGGGAGGGTGGCTACACCTTC. Its translation: CAWSVLLREGGYTF.

This clone has a single count. Other DNA sequences within the sample encode an identical CDR3. The chain carries TRBV13 and TRBJ1-2; TRBD1 matches 7 bases. Germline V CDR1 and CDR2: PRHDT, FYEKMQ (reference sequence). This CDR3 comprises 13 residues. J gave up 4 bases and V 1 base, and 0 bases lay outside the gene matches. The CDR3 DNA follows: TGTGCCAGCAGCTTAGACAGGGGCTATGGCTACACCTTC. It is translated as CASSLDRGYGYTF.

This rearrangement joins TRBV29-1 to TRBJ2-5; D is tentatively TRBD1 or TRBD2 (5 bases each). The length of the CDR3 is 13 residues. Looked up from germline, CDR1 is SQVTM and CDR2 is ANQGSEA. The ends were cut back, 2 bases at V and 7 bases at J, with 14 bases in the middle. The CDR3 region is CSVERDLLGTQYF. The CDR3 DNA is TGCAGCGTTGAAAGGGACCTCCTAGGGACCCAGTACTTC.

This chain uses TRBV5-1 with TRBJ2-7, with 7 bases lining up with TRBD1. CDR3 size: 14 residues. Looked up from germline, CDR1 is SGHRS and CDR2 is YFSETQ. The junction had 7 bases not matched to a gene; V was cut back by 5 bases and J by 2 bases. The CDR3 loop is CASRSPGQPYEQYF. The CDR3 bases are TGCGCCAGCAGATCTCCGGGACAGCCCTACGAGCAGTACTTC.

The genes are TRBV18 and TRBJ1-5; D may be TRBD1 (5 bases). In germline, CDR1 is KGHSH, CDR2 LQKENI. The CDR3 sequence is 13 residues long. V was trimmed by 6 bases and J by 8 bases, leaving 14 bases between them. The CDR3 sequence: CASSPAQGKPQHF. CDR3 nucleotides: TGTGCCAGCTCCCCAGCTCAGGGCAAGCCCCAGCATTTT. Together with reference TRBV18 and TRBJ1-5, the CDR3 gives the full variable domain: NAGVMQNPRHLVRRRGQEARLRCSPMKGHSHVYWYRQLPEEGLKFMVYLQKENIIDESGMPKERFSAEFPKEGPSILRIQQVVRGDSAAYFCASSPAQGKPQHFGDGTRLSIL.

Here the CDR3 DNA reads TGTGCCAGCAGCGCTCGACTAGCGGGAGACTACAATGAGCAGTTCTTC. It is translated as CASSARLAGDYNEQFF. The J gene is TRBJ2-1, the V gene TRBV11-2, with 12 positions matching TRBD2. Germline V gene lookup returns CDR1 SGHAT and CDR2 FQNNGV. CDR3 length: 16 amino acids. Trimming took 5 bases from V and 3 from J; bases not matched to a gene: 5.

The chain combines TRBV29-1 with TRBJ2-7; D is perhaps TRBD1 or TRBD2 (5 bases each). The length of the CDR3 is 14 residues. With 6 bases removed from V and 1 base from J, the gap between germline ends came to 16 bases. The germline gives CDR1 SQVTM, CDR2 ANQGSEA. CDR3 sequence (DNA): TGCAGCGTCCTCATGGCCGGGGCATCCTACGAGCAGTACTTC. This codes for CSVLMAGASYEQYF.

J is TRBJ1-1 and V is TRBV5-1; D not certain. With 2 bases removed from V and 8 bases from J, the gap between germline ends came to 13 bases. The germline V gene encodes CDR1 SGHRS and CDR2 YFSETQ. The CDR3 is 13 residues long. The CDR3 DNA reads as TGCGCCAGCAGCTTCCTAGCAGGCTCCGAAGCTTTCTTT. Translated: CASSFLAGSEAFF.

The CDR3 nucleotides are TGTGCCAGTAGTATTGGGACAGCCTCCTACTACGAGCAGTACTTC. Protein: CASSIGTASYYEQYF. The chain employs TRBV19 and TRBJ2-7, with 7 positions matching TRBD1. J lost 3 bases, V lost 3 bases, and 8 bases had no gene match. The CDR3 contains 15 residues. Germline V CDR1 and CDR2: LNHDA, SQIVND (reference sequence).

The chain links TRBV6-5 to TRBJ1-2, with D perhaps matching TRBD1 (5 bases). This CDR3 is 13 amino acids long. In germline, CDR1 is MNHEY, CDR2 SVGAGI. Trimming cost V 8 bases and J 1 base, with 11 bases left between them. This CDR3 is CASCRASNYGYTF. The CDR3 DNA is TGTGCCAGCTGCAGGGCGAGTAACTATGGCTACACCTTC.

This chain uses TRBV9 with TRBJ1-1; D not resolved. The CDR3 has 14 residues. Trimming took 0 bases from V and 1 from J, leaving 7 bases between them. Germline CDR1 SGDLS, CDR2 YYNGEE. The CDR3 here is CASSVAAENTEAFF. Here the CDR3 DNA reads TGTGCCAGCAGCGTAGCGGCAGAGAACACTGAAGCTTTCTTT. Supplemented by reference TRBV9 and TRBJ1-1, the full variable domain reads DSGVTQTPKHLITATGQRVTLRCSPRSGDLSVYWYQQSLDQGLQFLIQYYNGEERAKGNILERFSAQQFPDLHSELNLSSLELGDSALYFCASSVAAENTEAFFGQGTRLTVV.

The rearrangement joins TRBV2 to TRBJ1-5; no definite D call. V dropped 1 base and J dropped 6 bases, with 13 bases sitting between them. Germline V lookup: CDR1 SNHLY, CDR2 FYNNEI. The length of the CDR3 is 15 residues. The CDR3 coding sequence is TGTGCCAGCAGTGAAGAAGCGGGGTCCACTCAGCCCCAGCATTTT. It translates to CASSEEAGSTQPQHF.

J is TRBJ1-4 and V is TRBV4-3, with D tentatively TRBD1 (6 bases). CDR1 and CDR2 (germline): LGHNA, YSLEER. This CDR3 is built from 13 residues. The V and J ends lost 3 bases and 10 bases respectively, with 12 bases between them. Here the CDR3 reads CASSHDRGGKLFF. CDR3 nucleotide sequence: TGCGCCAGCAGCCACGACAGAGGGGGAAAACTGTTTTTT.

V gene TRBV7-2 combines with J gene TRBJ2-7; tentative D call: TRBD1 (7 bases). The CDR3 is 15 amino acids. The germline V gene has CDR1 SGHTA and CDR2 FQGNSA. V lost 3 bases and J 3 bases, leaving 15 bases between the germline ends. CDR3 DNA sequence: TGTGCCAGCAGCTTGGGGGGACAGACCTTCTACGAGCAGTACTTC. It specifies CASSLGGQTFYEQYF.

On this clone itself: One end of the junction does not line up with germline, which may come from a read error. The chain links TRBV7-7 to TRBJ2-5; D is possibly TRBD1 (6 bases). Germline CDR1 reads SSHAT; CDR2 reads FNYEAQ (reference sequence). The CDR3 consists of 14 residues. The DNA of the CDR3 is TGTGCTAGCAGCCCTACGATGGGGGCAGAGACCCAGTACTTC. Translation gives CASSPTMGAETQYF.

The chain couples TRBV30 to TRBJ1-5; 10 bases line up with TRBD1. The CDR3 spans 15 residues. The germline V gene has CDR1 GTSNPN and CDR2 SVGIG (reference sequence). J lost 7 bases, V lost 0 bases, and 6 bases had no gene match. CDR3 DNA sequence: TGTGCCTGGAGTGTACAGGGGACAGGGGCACAGCCCCAGCATTTT. This gives the protein CAWSVQGTGAQPQHF. The full variable domain, in which reference TRBV30 and TRBJ1-5 provide the parts outside the CDR3, is SQTIHQWPATLVQPVGSPLSLECTVEGTSNPNLYWYRQAAGRGLQLLFYSVGIGQISSEVPQNLSASRPQDRQFILSSKKLLLSDSGFYLCAWSVQGTGAQPQHFGDGTRLSIL.

This chain uses TRBV5-1 with TRBJ2-1; D gene unclear. The V end lost 0 bases, the J end lost 5 bases, and 6 bases lay between the germline ends. CDR3 size: 13 residues. Germline V gene data show CDR1 as SGHRS and CDR2 as YFSETQ. The CDR3: CASSLGTHNEQFF. DNA for the CDR3: TGCGCCAGCAGCTTGGGGACCCACAATGAGCAGTTCTTC.

The chain recombines TRBV6-5 with TRBJ1-3; no definite D call. CDR1 and CDR2 from the germline V gene are MNHEY and SVGAGI. V lost 0 bases and J 4 bases, leaving 10 bases between the germline ends. This CDR3 has 15 amino acids. The CDR3 region is CASSYSSHGGNTIYF. DNA for the CDR3: TGTGCCAGCAGTTACTCCTCGCATGGCGGAAACACCATATATTTT.

The chain couples TRBV4-1 to TRBJ1-6; no clear D. Trimming pared 2 bases from V and 5 bases from J, leaving 13 bases between. Germline values: CDR1 MGHRA, CDR2 YSYEKL. The CDR3 runs 16 residues. DNA for the CDR3: TGCGCCAGCAGCCAACGCCACAGCGGGGATAATTCACCCCTCCACTTT. It yields the protein CASSQRHSGDNSPLHF.

V gene TRBV30 combines with J gene TRBJ1-3; TRBD1 agrees at 7 bases. The CDR3 has 16 residues. The V gene end was trimmed by 3 bases and the J gene end by 0 bases; junction bases not matched to a gene: 8. The germline CDR1 and CDR2 sequences are GTSNPN and SVGIG (reference sequence). In DNA, the CDR3 is TGTGCCTGGAGCCTGGGACAGCTCAGCTCTGGAAACACCATATATTTT. Amino acids: CAWSLGQLSSGNTIYF.

CDR3 nucleotides: TGCGCCAGCAGCAGAGAGTCCTACAATGAGCAGTTCTTC. Amino acid sequence: CASSRESYNEQFF. J is TRBJ2-1 and V is TRBV10-2, with no clear D. V shed 6 bases and J shed 1 base, with 7 bases lying between them. The CDR3 is 13 residues long. CDR1 and CDR2 from the germline V gene are WSHSY and SAAADI.

Concerning this clone: This same CDR3 is encoded by further DNA sequences in the sample. V usage is TRBV27 and J usage is TRBJ2-7; a weak D match, TRBD1 (6 bases). CDR1 MNHEY and CDR2 SMNVEV come from the germline V gene (reference sequence). The V and J ends lost 2 bases and 1 base respectively, with 9 bases between them. The CDR3 is 14 residues long. Here the CDR3 reads CASSLNRVSYEQYF. CDR3 nucleotides: TGTGCCAGCAGTTTAAACAGGGTGTCCTACGAGCAGTACTTC.

The chain joins TRBV7-3 to TRBJ1-4; D is unresolved. V lost 0 bases, J lost 5 bases, and 10 bases lay in between. This CDR3 contains 15 residues. CDR1 and CDR2 (germline): SGHTA, FQGTGA. This CDR3 is CASSLTPSGNEKLFF. In DNA form, the CDR3 reads TGTGCCAGCAGCTTAACCCCCTCCGGCAATGAAAAACTGTTTTTT.

This chain joins TRBV5-4 and TRBJ2-2; 9 bases agree with TRBD1. Germline assignment: CDR1 SGHNT and CDR2 YYREEE (reference sequence). J lost 7 bases, V lost 0 bases, and 10 bases had no gene match. This CDR3 region has 17 residues. CDR3 sequence reads: CASSLGLAQGANGELFF. CDR3 nucleotides: TGTGCCAGCAGCTTGGGGTTGGCACAGGGGGCGAACGGGGAGCTGTTTTTT.